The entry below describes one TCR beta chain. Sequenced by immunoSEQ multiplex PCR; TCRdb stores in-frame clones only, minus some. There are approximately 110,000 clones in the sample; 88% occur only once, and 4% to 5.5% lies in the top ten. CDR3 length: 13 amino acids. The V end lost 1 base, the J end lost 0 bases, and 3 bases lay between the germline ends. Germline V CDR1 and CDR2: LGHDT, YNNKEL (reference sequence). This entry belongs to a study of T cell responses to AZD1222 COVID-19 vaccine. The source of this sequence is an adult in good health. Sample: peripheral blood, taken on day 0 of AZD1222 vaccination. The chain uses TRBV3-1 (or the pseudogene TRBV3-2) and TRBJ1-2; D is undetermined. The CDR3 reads CASSQAANYGYTF. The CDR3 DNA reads TGTGCCAGCAGCCAAGCGGCTAACTATGGCTACACCTTC.